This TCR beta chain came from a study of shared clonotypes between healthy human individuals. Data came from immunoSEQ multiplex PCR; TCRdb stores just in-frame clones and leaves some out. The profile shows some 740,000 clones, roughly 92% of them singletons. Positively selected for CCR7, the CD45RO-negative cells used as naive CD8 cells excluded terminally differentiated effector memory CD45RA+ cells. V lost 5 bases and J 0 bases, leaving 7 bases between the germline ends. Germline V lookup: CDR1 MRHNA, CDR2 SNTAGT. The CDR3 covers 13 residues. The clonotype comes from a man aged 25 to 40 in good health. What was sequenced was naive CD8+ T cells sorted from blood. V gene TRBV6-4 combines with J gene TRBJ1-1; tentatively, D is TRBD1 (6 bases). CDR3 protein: CASSRTVNTEAFF. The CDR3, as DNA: TGTGCCAGCAGTAGGACAGTGAACACTGAAGCTTTCTTT.